This T cell receptor beta chain was recovered during a study of T cell repertoires in cytomegalovirus infection. Study observations and caveats: HLA-C-restricted TCR beta clonotypes specific for CMV led the ex vivo response. Totalled public TCR beta family frequency picked out people who carried CMV plus the relevant HLA.

This clonotype was recorded many times. Antigen specificity is unknown. V lost 5 bases to trimming and J lost 0 bases; unmatched junction nucleotides: 11. This CDR3 spans 17 amino acids. From the reads, TCRdb called clonotypes with MiXCR, one entry per CDR3 protein. The data hold under 600,000 distinct CDR3 sequences, with 16% observed a single time. The source material was CD8+ T cells from PBMCs. This rearrangement joins TRBV12-3 or TRBV12-4 to TRBJ2-3, with TRBD1 matching 7 bases. This TCR came from a human donor in good health (CMV status not recorded). Some clones in this sample may be carry-over from other donors' samples. CDR3 nucleotide sequence: TGTGCCAGCAGTCCGCCTCCCGGGACAGCTAGCACAGATACGCAGTATTTT. This sequence encodes CASSPPPGTASTDTQYF.